This T cell receptor (beta chain) came from a study of cytomegalovirus exposure and HLA in healthy donors. Notes on the study in general: Cytomegalovirus status was reportedly diagnosed by the classifier with high sensitivity and specificity. Many donors shared some public TCRs, even though most TCR sequences were rare. Specific recognition of CMV antigens was confirmed in vitro for a few chains (all CMV-associated). Overall, about 160 TCR beta chains were annotated as cytomegalovirus-associated.

With respect to this clone: Its antigen is unknown.

CDR1 is SGHRS and CDR2 is YFSETQ in the germline V gene. The CDR3 sequence is 14 residues long. V gave up 5 bases and J gave up 4 bases; unmatched junction bases: 8. The data were produced by immunoSEQ multiplex PCR, yet TCRdb's version contains in-frame clones alone and is incomplete. Among about 130,000 clones listed, 85% to 90% were seen once. The chain couples TRBV5-1 to TRBJ2-5, with 7 bases aligning to TRBD2. This receptor was identified in a man younger than 45 in good health and CMV-seronegative. The material sequenced was PBMCs. CDR3 sequence: CASSPTSPGETQYF. CDR3 DNA sequence: TGCGCCAGCAGTCCGACTAGCCCCGGAGAGACCCAGTACTTC.